This entry lists 26 T cell receptor beta chains sequenced from one sample in a study of cytomegalovirus exposure and HLA in healthy donors. It was with 60 Vbeta and 13 Jbeta primers that the PCR ran. TCRdb's table, derived via immunoSEQ multiplex PCR, lists solely in-frame clones and lacks some. This table has around 170,000 clones, around 85% appearing once. The sample was PBMCs. The receptor source for this set is a middle-aged man in good health and CMV-seropositive.

The chain joins TRBV5-1 to TRBJ1-1, with TRBD1 as a possible D gene (6 bases). The V end lost 6 bases, the J end lost 2 bases, and 14 bases lay between the germline ends. Germline V lookup: CDR1 SGHRS, CDR2 YFSETQ. This CDR3 is built from 14 residues. The CDR3 reads CASTRAGANTEAFF. CDR3 nucleotide sequence: TGCGCCAGCACCCGGGCAGGGGCTAACACTGAAGCTTTCTTT.

V and J are TRBV19 and TRBJ1-2; TRBD1 matches 8 bases. CDR1 and CDR2 from the germline V gene are LNHDA and SQIVND (reference sequence). V was clipped by 5 bases and J by 3 bases; unmatched bases: 5. The CDR3 contains 14 residues. The CDR3 sequence: CASSPTGQDYGYTF. The CDR3 region has the DNA TGTGCCAGTAGTCCCACGGGACAGGACTATGGCTACACCTTC.

This clone occurred a few times. The chain carries TRBV7-2 and TRBJ1-5, with TRBD1 matching over 11 bases. This CDR3 region has 16 residues. Germline V CDR1 and CDR2: SGHTA, FQGNSA. V gave up 1 base and J gave up 9 bases; unmatched junction bases: 8. The CDR3 loop is CASSLVGQGVSGPQHF. The CDR3 bases are TGTGCCAGCAGCTTAGTGGGACAGGGGGTTTCGGGGCCCCAGCATTTT. The variable domain in full, with the rest retrieved from reference TRBV7-2 and TRBJ1-5, is GAGVSQSPSNKVTEKGKDVELRCDPISGHTALYWYRQSLGQGLEFLIYFQGNSAPDKSGLPSDRFSAERTGGSVSTLTIQRTQQEDSAVYLCASSLVGQGVSGPQHFGDGTRLSIL.

This clone was seen more than once but under ten times. The chain joins TRBV7-2 to TRBJ2-3; 8 positions match TRBD2. The CDR3 extends over 16 amino acids. V shed 6 bases and J 1 base; nucleotides not matched to a gene: 9. Germline V gives CDR1 SGHTA, CDR2 FQGNSA. The CDR3 bases are TGTGCCAGCAGGAGGGTTATGACTAGCGGCACAGATACGCAGTATTTT. Translation gives CASRRVMTSGTDTQYF.

This clone appeared once. The gene calls are TRBV4-2 and TRBJ1-2, with TRBD1 as a possible D gene (5 bases). CDR3 length equals 15 residues. The V end was cut by 0 bases, the J end by 7 bases, with 15 bases between. CDR1 and CDR2 from the germline V gene are LGHNA and YNFKEQ. The CDR3 DNA follows: TGTGCCAGCAGCCAAGAACAAGGGGCGCGGAGTGGCTACACCTTC. Translating gives CASSQEQGARSGYTF.

A single count supports this clone. The V gene is TRBV6-1, the J gene TRBJ1-4; TRBD1 might be the D (5 bases). Germline-derived CDR1 and CDR2 are MNHNS and SASEGT. The CDR3 spans 13 residues. Trimming cost V 3 bases and J 7 bases, with 9 bases left between them. CDR3 protein: CASSEGGSEKLFF. The CDR3 DNA reads as TGTGCCAGCAGTGAGGGGGGATCTGAAAAACTGTTTTTT.

The chain links TRBV29-1 to TRBJ2-1; 14 bases map to TRBD2. V was clipped by 4 bases and J by 6 bases; unmatched bases: 5. CDR3 length: 15 residues. Germline V gene data show CDR1 as SQVTM and CDR2 as ANQGSEA. The CDR3 coding sequence is TGCAGCGTTGTTCCGACTAGCGGGGGGGCCAATGAGCAGTTCTTC. It translates to CSVVPTSGGANEQFF.

The chain links TRBV19 to TRBJ2-2; D uncertain. Germline CDR1 reads LNHDA; CDR2 reads SQIVND (reference sequence). The CDR3 is made up of 12 amino acids. V lost 6 bases and J lost 5, with 7 bases in between. The CDR3 reads CASSRLTGELFF. DNA of the CDR3: TGTGCCAGTAGCAGGTTAACCGGGGAGCTGTTTTTT. The variable domain in full, with the rest retrieved from reference TRBV19 and TRBJ2-2, is DGGITQSPKYLFRKEGQNVTLSCEQNLNHDAMYWYRQDPGQGLRLIYYSQIVNDFQKGDIAEGYSVSREKKESFPLTVTSAQKNPTAFYLCASSRLTGELFFGEGSRLTVL.

This clone was detected once. The chain uses TRBV12-2 and TRBJ2-7; the table names TRBD2, a call not compared with the DNA. TRBV12-2 is an annotated pseudogene. The length of the CDR3 is 16 residues. CDR3 residues: CASRLGGRESSYEQYF. CDR3 in DNA: TGTGCAAGTCGCTTAGGGGGACGGGAGAGCTCCTACGAGCAGTACTTC.

This clone is a singleton in its sample. V usage is TRBV6-1 and J usage is TRBJ1-5; no clear D gene. This CDR3 contains 14 residues. Trimming removed 5 bases at V and 3 bases at J, with 11 bases between. The germline V gene has CDR1 MNHNS and CDR2 SASEGT. The CDR3 bases are TGTGCCAGCAGTTCTGGGCAGGACAATCAGCCCCAGCATTTT. This gives the protein CASSSGQDNQPQHF.

This chain links TRBV27 with TRBJ2-1; tentative D call: TRBD2 (5 bases). Trimming pared 7 bases from V and 5 bases from J, leaving 27 bases between. The germline V gene encodes CDR1 MNHEY and CDR2 SMNVEV (reference sequence). This CDR3 region has 18 residues. CDR3 sequence reads: CASTKLPFQAAGHNEQFF. CDR3 DNA: TGTGCCAGCACCAAACTCCCCTTTCAGGCCGCGGGCCACAATGAGCAGTTCTTC.

J is TRBJ1-5 and V is TRBV18; 9 bases are shared with TRBD1. This CDR3 region has 17 residues. V was clipped by 6 bases and J by 4 bases; unmatched bases: 13. The germline V gene encodes CDR1 KGHSH and CDR2 LQKENI. CDR3 sequence (DNA): TGTGCCAGCTCGGGGACAGGGTCTCCGCCGGGAAATCAGCCCCAGCATTTT. Residues: CASSGTGSPPGNQPQHF.

The V gene is TRBV6-1, the J gene TRBJ1-2, with TRBD1 identical over 8 bases. From germline, CDR1 is MNHNS and CDR2 SASEGT. The CDR3 has 12 residues. V shed 7 bases, J shed 8 bases, and the junction held 6 bases outside the gene matches. The CDR3 sequence is CASTRDRNGYTF. The CDR3 DNA reads as TGTGCCAGCACCCGGGACAGGAACGGCTACACCTTC.

The chain couples TRBV4-1 to TRBJ1-3, with D perhaps TRBD1 (5 bases). V was cut by 2 bases and J by 2 bases, with 19 bases left in between. Germline CDR1 is MGHRA and CDR2 is YSYEKL. This CDR3 comprises 18 residues. The CDR3 loop reads CASSQTDTAISTGNTIYF. The CDR3 DNA is TGCGCCAGCAGCCAAACGGACACAGCAATATCAACTGGAAACACCATATATTTT.

This clone is a singleton in its sample. The chain recombines TRBV7-9 with TRBJ1-4; D gene unclear. The V end lost 5 bases, the J end lost 10 bases, and 14 bases lay between the germline ends. CDR1 is SEHNR and CDR2 is FQNEAQ in the germline V gene (reference sequence). This CDR3 contains 13 residues. The CDR3 DNA reads as TGTGCCAGCAGCCCAACGCGGAGTCGAAAACTGTTTTTT. As protein: CASSPTRSRKLFF.

The genes are TRBV5-1 and TRBJ2-7, with TRBD2 identical over 13 bases. Unmatched junction bases numbered 13, after V lost 0 bases and J lost 1 base. Germline CDR1 is SGHRS and CDR2 is YFSETQ. CDR3 length equals 20 residues. The DNA of the CDR3 is TGCGCCAGCAGCTTGGGACAGAGGACTAGCGGGGGCCCGAAATCCTACGAGCAGTACTTC. Translating it yields CASSLGQRTSGGPKSYEQYF. Full variable domain (remainder filled in from reference TRBV5-1 and TRBJ2-7): KAGVTQTPRYLIKTRGQQVTLSCSPISGHRSVSWYQQTPGQGLQFLFEYFSETQRNKGNFPGRFSGRQFSNSRSEMNVSTLELGDSALYLCASSLGQRTSGGPKSYEQYFGPGTRLTVT.

The rearrangement joins TRBV6-6 to TRBJ1-2; 8 nucleotides match TRBD1. The CDR3 spans 15 residues. V lost 5 bases and J lost 3; bases outside the gene matches: 8. Germline values: CDR1 MNHNY, CDR2 SVGAGI (reference sequence). The CDR3: CASSLDREFHYGYTF. DNA for the CDR3: TGTGCCAGCAGTCTGGACAGGGAGTTTCACTATGGCTACACCTTC.

The chain combines TRBV5-6 with TRBJ1-2; 10 bases are shared with TRBD1. Germline CDR1 is SGHDT and CDR2 is YYEEEE. CDR3 length: 15 residues. J was trimmed by 8 bases and V by 4 bases; bases with no gene match: 11. The CDR3 reads CASSPPGQGIRGYTF. The CDR3 nucleotides are TGTGCCAGCAGCCCGCCGGGACAGGGGATACGGGGCTACACCTTC. The variable domain in full, with the rest retrieved from reference TRBV5-6 and TRBJ1-2, is DAGVTQSPTHLIKTRGQQVTLRCSPKSGHDTVSWYQQALGQGPQFIFQYYEEEERQRGNFPDRFSGHQFPNYSSELNVNALLLGDSALYLCASSPPGQGIRGYTFGSGTRLTVV.

The chain is built from TRBV4-1 and TRBJ2-5; 7 bases fit TRBD1. Trimming took 1 base from V and 5 from J; bases not matched to a gene: 4. The CDR3 consists of 14 residues. The V gene's germline CDR1 is MGHRA and CDR2 YSYEKL. In DNA form, the CDR3 reads TGCGCCAGCAGCCAAGCGACAGGGACGGAGACCCAGTACTTC. The encoded protein is CASSQATGTETQYF.

The rearrangement joins TRBV30 to TRBJ1-1; 10 bases are shared with TRBD1. J lost 4 bases, V lost 3 bases, and 5 bases had no gene match. Germline V gives CDR1 GTSNPN, CDR2 SVGIG (reference sequence). This CDR3 is built from 14 residues. The chain's CDR3 is CAWSRGQGLTEAFF. In nucleotides, the CDR3 is TGTGCCTGGAGCAGGGGACAGGGGCTCACTGAAGCTTTCTTT.

The V and J genes are TRBV28 and TRBJ1-2; maybe TRBD1 (6 bases). Germline loops: CDR1 MDHEN, CDR2 SYDVKM. The CDR3 covers 15 residues. Deletions cut 6 bases from V and 2 bases from J, with 16 bases between. The DNA of the CDR3 is TGTGCCAGCAGGCCCCGGGACATGAGAAACTATGGCTACACCTTC. Its protein product is CASRPRDMRNYGYTF.

The rearrangement links TRBV11-2 to TRBJ2-5; 9 bases line up with TRBD1. After removal of 3 bases from V and 5 bases from J, the junction contained 4 bases not matched to a gene. The CDR3 has 14 residues. CDR1 is SGHAT, CDR2 FQNNGV, per germline. The CDR3 reads CASSFWDRAETQYF. CDR3 nucleotide sequence: TGTGCCAGCAGCTTTTGGGACAGGGCGGAGACCCAGTACTTC.

This clone was detected only a few times. The V call is TRBV5-1, the J call TRBJ2-1; TRBD1 matches 7 bases. Germline-derived CDR1 and CDR2 are SGHRS and YFSETQ. The V and J ends lost 0 bases and 4 bases, in that order; junction bases with no gene match: 4. The CDR3 spans 15 residues. CDR3 coding DNA: TGCGCCAGCAGCTTGGGACAGGGTCGGTACAATGAGCAGTTCTTC. Translation: CASSLGQGRYNEQFF.

This chain joins TRBV7-2 and TRBJ1-1; D is ambiguous. The V end lost 2 bases, the J end lost 8 bases, and 12 bases lay between the germline ends. The V gene's germline CDR1 is SGHTA and CDR2 FQGNSA. This CDR3 spans 13 amino acids. The CDR3 region is CASSLPSLREAFF. The CDR3 DNA sequence: TGTGCCAGCAGCTTACCATCCCTCCGGGAAGCTTTCTTT.

The chain couples TRBV19 to TRBJ2-4; the match to TRBD1 covers 11 bases. The CDR3 has 16 residues. CDR1 and CDR2 (germline): LNHDA, SQIVND (reference sequence). V trimming: 3 bases; J trimming: 6 bases; junction bases outside the gene matches: 7. The CDR3 DNA sequence: TGTGCCAGTAGTATGAGGACAGGGGGCGCCGGAAACATTCAGTACTTC. Its protein product is CASSMRTGGAGNIQYF. The complete variable domain, with remaining parts taken from reference TRBV19 and TRBJ2-4, reads DGGITQSPKYLFRKEGQNVTLSCEQNLNHDAMYWYRQDPGQGLRLIYYSQIVNDFQKGDIAEGYSVSREKKESFPLTVTSAQKNPTAFYLCASSMRTGGAGNIQYFGAGTRLSVL.

V gene TRBV19 combines with J gene TRBJ2-7; TRBD2 aligns across 9 bases. V was pared by 4 bases and J by 4 bases, with 2 bases of the junction left unmatched. Germline V gives CDR1 LNHDA, CDR2 SQIVND (reference sequence). There are 13 residues in the CDR3. The CDR3 sequence: CASSTSGEYEQYF. The CDR3 nucleotides read TGTGCCAGTAGTACTAGCGGGGAGTACGAGCAGTACTTC.